The rows below give T cell receptor beta chains drawn from one sample of a study of blood T cell repertoires in COVID-19. Using immunoSEQ multiplex PCR, the repertoire was profiled, and TCRdb retains in-frame clones only, with some absent. The sample records 490,000 or so clones, approximately 88% being singletons. The source material was PBMCs or T cells enriched from blood (not recorded which). Receptors were obtained from a woman aged 40 to 55 who had recovered from COVID-19. CDR3s include the opening cysteine and the closing phenylalanine or tryptophan. The D gene is left open where the match is weak. Clone size is shown for a subset of rows, as once, few, many or a class of expanded clone.

TRBJ1-6 TRBV5-1 NA TRBD1 CASSQVPGQGNSPLHF TGCGCCAGCAGCCAAGTCCCGGGACAGGGTAATTCACCCCTCCACTTT
TRBJ1-3 TRBV18 NA TRBD1 CASSSDRGGNTIYF TGTGCCAGCTCATCCGACAGGGGTGGAAACACCATATATTTT
TRBJ2-7 TRBV10-3 once TRBD1 CAISAGTGNYEQYF TGTGCCATCAGTGCCGGGACAGGGAATTACGAGCAGTACTTC
TRBJ2-5 TRBV7-2 NA TRBD1 CASRGTAQETQYF TGTGCCAGCAGGGGGACAGCACAAGAGACCCAGTACTTC
TRBJ2-5 TRBV4-3 NA NA CASSQDYQETQYF TGCGCCAGCAGCCAAGATTATCAAGAGACCCAGTACTTC
TRBJ1-5 TRBV10-3 NA NA CAISAGDLLPNQPQHF TGTGCCATCAGTGCGGGGGACCTACTACCGAATCAGCCCCAGCATTTT
TRBJ2-7 TRBV14 once NA CASSQGHRTILYEQYF TGTGCCAGCAGCCAAGGACACAGGACCATCCTTTACGAGCAGTACTTC
TRBJ1-3 TRBV12-5 NA TRBD1 CASGSRTGAGNTIYF TGTGCTAGTGGTTCCCGGACAGGGGCAGGAAACACCATATATTTT
TRBJ2-3 TRBV4-3 NA NA CASSQDWGFASTDTQYF TGCGCCAGCAGCCAAGATTGGGGCTTCGCTAGCACAGATACGCAGTATTTT
TRBJ2-5 TRBV18 NA TRBD2 CASSPGRLAGVETQYF TGTGCCAGCTCACCAGGACGACTAGCGGGAGTTGAGACCCAGTACTTC
TRBJ1-2 TRBV4-1 NA NA CASSHLMSYGYTF TGCGCCAGCAGCCACCTAATGTCCTATGGCTACACCTTC
TRBJ1-2 TRBV7-2 NA TRBD1 CASSSDRVYGYTF TGTGCCAGCAGCTCGGACAGGGTTTATGGCTACACCTTC
TRBJ1-1 TRBV18 NA TRBD1 CASSPWDRGDTEAFF TGTGCCAGCTCCCCCTGGGACAGGGGGGACACTGAAGCTTTCTTT
TRBJ2-7 TRBV7-2 NA NA CASSLAVRTDYEQYF TGTGCCAGCAGCTTAGCGGTGAGGACAGACTACGAGCAGTACTTC
TRBJ1-5 TRBV10-2 NA TRBD1 CASSEGQGFNQPQHF TGCGCCAGCAGTGAGGGACAGGGTTTCAATCAGCCCCAGCATTTT
TRBJ2-5 TRBV5-1 NA NA CASSLVPGGSQETQYF TGCGCCAGCAGCTTGGTGCCAGGGGGGTCCCAAGAGACCCAGTACTTC
TRBJ1-1 TRBV2 NA TRBD1 CASSEETGDTEAFF TGTGCCAGCAGTGAAGAGACAGGGGACACTGAAGCTTTCTTT
TRBJ1-2 TRBV21-1 NA NA CASSEPRGFYGYTF TGTGCCAGCAGCGAACCCAGGGGATTCTATGGCTACACCTTC
TRBJ2-3 TRBV9 NA TRBD1 CASRGQSTDTQYF TGTGCCAGCAGGGGACAGAGCACAGATACGCAGTATTTT
TRBJ2-2 TRBV11-2 NA NA CASSRAGTTNTGELFF TGTGCCAGCAGCCGGGCCGGGACAACGAACACCGGGGAGCTGTTTTTT
TRBJ1-2 TRBV5-5 NA NA CASSLLLENYGYTF TGTGCCAGCAGCTTGTTACTAGAGAACTATGGCTACACCTTC
TRBJ2-5 TRBV6-2/TRBV6-3 few NA CASSRVQGSVEETQYF TGTGCCAGCAGCCGCGTACAGGGTAGTGTGGAAGAGACCCAGTACTTC
TRBJ1-1 TRBV10-2 NA NA CASSAKQGNTEAFF TGCGCCAGCAGTGCAAAACAGGGGAACACTGAAGCTTTCTTT
TRBJ1-1 TRBV6-5 NA NA CASSRVRNTEAFF TGTGCCAGCAGCAGGGTAAGAAACACTGAAGCTTTCTTT
TRBJ2-3 TRBV10-1 NA TRBD2 CASSESRGRATDTQYF TGCGCCAGCAGTGAGTCCCGCGGGAGGGCCACAGATACGCAGTATTTT
TRBJ2-5 TRBV13 NA TRBD2 CASSLAGLTQETQYF TGTGCCAGCAGTTTAGCGGGGTTAACCCAAGAGACCCAGTACTTC
TRBJ2-2 TRBV7-2 NA NA CASSLAANTGELFF TGTGCCAGCAGCTTAGCGGCAAACACCGGGGAGCTGTTTTTT
TRBJ1-2 TRBV18 NA TRBD1 CASSTQGANGYTF TGTGCCAGCTCAACACAGGGGGCAAATGGCTACACCTTC
TRBJ2-4 TRBV19 NA TRBD1 CASSSVRDRGTKNIQYF TGTGCCAGTAGTTCGGTCCGGGACAGGGGAACCAAAAACATTCAGTACTTC
TRBJ2-3 TRBV19 NA NA CASSRYEPDTQYF TGTGCCAGTAGTAGGTACGAGCCAGATACGCAGTATTTT